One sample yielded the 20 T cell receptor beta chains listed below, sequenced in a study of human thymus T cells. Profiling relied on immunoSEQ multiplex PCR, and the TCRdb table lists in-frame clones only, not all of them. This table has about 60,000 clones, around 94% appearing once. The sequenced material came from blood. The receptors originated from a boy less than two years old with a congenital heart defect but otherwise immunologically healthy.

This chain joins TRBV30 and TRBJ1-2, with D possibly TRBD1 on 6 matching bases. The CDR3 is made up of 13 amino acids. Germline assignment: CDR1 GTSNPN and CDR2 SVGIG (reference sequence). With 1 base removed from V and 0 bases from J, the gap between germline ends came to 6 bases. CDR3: CAWSGTANYGYTF. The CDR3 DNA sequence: TGTGCCTGGAGTGGGACAGCTAACTATGGCTACACCTTC.

As DNA, the CDR3 is TGTGCCAGTAGTAAACAGGGACAGGGGATATCTGGGGCCAACGTCCTGACTTTC. This sequence encodes CASSKQGQGISGANVLTF. The V call is TRBV19, the J call TRBJ2-6, with 10 bases fitting TRBD1. The CDR3 runs 18 residues. After removal of 4 bases from V and 1 base from J, the junction contained 7 bases not matched to a gene. CDR1 and CDR2 from the germline V gene are LNHDA and SQIVND (reference sequence).

The CDR3 protein is CASSWPGTQRETQYF. For the CDR3, the DNA is TGTGCCAGCAGTTGGCCCGGGACGCAGCGAGAGACCCAGTACTTC. The chain carries TRBV28 and TRBJ2-5; D is tentatively TRBD1 or TRBD2 (5 bases each). Germline CDR1 and CDR2: MDHEN and SYDVKM. V lost 4 bases and J lost 4, with 16 bases in between. The CDR3 contains 15 residues.

The CDR3 loop is CASSGPGTGKNSPLHF. CDR3 DNA sequence: TGTGCCAGCAGCGGTCCCGGGACAGGGAAAAATTCACCCCTCCACTTT. The rearrangement joins TRBV9 to TRBJ1-6, with 9 positions matching TRBD1. V was pared by 3 bases and J by 7 bases, with 8 bases of the junction left unmatched. Germline assignment: CDR1 SGDLS and CDR2 YYNGEE. The CDR3 has 16 amino acids.

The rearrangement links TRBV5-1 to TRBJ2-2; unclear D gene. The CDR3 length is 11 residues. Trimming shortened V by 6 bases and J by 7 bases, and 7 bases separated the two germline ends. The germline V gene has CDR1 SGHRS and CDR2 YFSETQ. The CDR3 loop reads CASTISGELFF. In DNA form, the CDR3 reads TGCGCCAGCACCATAAGCGGGGAGCTGTTTTTT.

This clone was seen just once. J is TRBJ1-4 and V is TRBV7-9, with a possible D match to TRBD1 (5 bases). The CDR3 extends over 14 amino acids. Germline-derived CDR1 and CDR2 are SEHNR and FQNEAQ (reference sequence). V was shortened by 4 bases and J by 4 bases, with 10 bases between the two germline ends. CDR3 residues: CASSSQGLNEKLFF. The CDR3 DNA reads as TGTGCCAGCAGCTCCCAGGGACTTAATGAAAAACTGTTTTTT.

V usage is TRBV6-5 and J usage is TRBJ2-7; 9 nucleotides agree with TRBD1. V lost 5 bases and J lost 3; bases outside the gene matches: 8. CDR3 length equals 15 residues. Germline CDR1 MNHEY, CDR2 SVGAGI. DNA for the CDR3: TGTGCCAGCAGTCGAGGACAGGGGACCATCTACGAGCAGTACTTC. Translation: CASSRGQGTIYEQYF.

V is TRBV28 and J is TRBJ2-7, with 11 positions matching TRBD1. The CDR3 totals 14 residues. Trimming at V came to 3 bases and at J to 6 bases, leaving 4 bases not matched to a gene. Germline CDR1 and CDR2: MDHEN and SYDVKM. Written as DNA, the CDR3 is TGTGCCAGCAGTTTTTTGGACAGGGGGCGCGAGCAGTACTTC. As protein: CASSFLDRGREQYF.

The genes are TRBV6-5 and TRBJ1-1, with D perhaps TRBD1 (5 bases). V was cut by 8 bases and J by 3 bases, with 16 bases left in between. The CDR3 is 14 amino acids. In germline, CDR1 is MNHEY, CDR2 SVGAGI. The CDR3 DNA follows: TGTGCCAGCGGGACCCGATGGCTTGACACTGAAGCTTTCTTT. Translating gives CASGTRWLDTEAFF.

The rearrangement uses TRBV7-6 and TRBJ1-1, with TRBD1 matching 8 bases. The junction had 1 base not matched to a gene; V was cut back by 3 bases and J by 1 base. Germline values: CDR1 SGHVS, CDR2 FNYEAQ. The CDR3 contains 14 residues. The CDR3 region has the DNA TGTGCCAGCAGCTTTGGACAGGGGAACACTGAAGCTTTCTTT. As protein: CASSFGQGNTEAFF.

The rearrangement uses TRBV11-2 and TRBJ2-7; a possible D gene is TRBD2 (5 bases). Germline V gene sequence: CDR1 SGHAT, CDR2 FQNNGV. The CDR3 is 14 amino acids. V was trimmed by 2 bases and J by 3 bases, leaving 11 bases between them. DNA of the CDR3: TGTGCCAGCAGCTTACGAGGGTCGGGCTACGAGCAGTACTTC. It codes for CASSLRGSGYEQYF.

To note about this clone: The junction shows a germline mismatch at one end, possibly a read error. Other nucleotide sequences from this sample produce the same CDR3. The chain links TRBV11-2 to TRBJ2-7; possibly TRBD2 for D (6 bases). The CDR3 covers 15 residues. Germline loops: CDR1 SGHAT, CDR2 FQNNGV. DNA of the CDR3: TGTGCCAGCAGCTTAGAGTTCGGGAGCTCCTACGAGCAGTATTTC. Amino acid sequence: CASSLEFGSSYEQYF. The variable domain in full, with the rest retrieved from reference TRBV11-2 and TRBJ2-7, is EAGVAQSPRYKIIEKRQSVAFWCNPISGHATLYWYQQILGQGPKLLIQFQNNGVVDDSQLPKDRFSAERLKGVDSTLKIQPAKLEDSAVYLCASSLEFGSSYEQYFGPGTRLTVT.

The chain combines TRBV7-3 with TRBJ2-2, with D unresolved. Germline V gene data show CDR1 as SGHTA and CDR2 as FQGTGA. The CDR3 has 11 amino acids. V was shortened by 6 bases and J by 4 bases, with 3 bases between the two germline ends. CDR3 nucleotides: TGTGCCAGCAGGGGCACCGGGGAGCTGTTTTTT. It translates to CASRGTGELFF. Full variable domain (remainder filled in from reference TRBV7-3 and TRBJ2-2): GAGVSQTPSNKVTEKGKYVELRCDPISGHTALYWYRQSLGQGPEFLIYFQGTGAADDSGLPNDRFFAVRPEGSVSTLKIQRTERGDSAVYLCASRGTGELFFGEGSRLTVL.

CDR3 protein: CASSPHRGEQFF. CDR3 coding DNA: TGTGCCAGCAGCCCGCACCGCGGTGAGCAGTTCTTC. The J gene is TRBJ2-1, the V gene TRBV27; no clear D. The germline gives CDR1 MNHEY, CDR2 SMNVEV (reference sequence). Trimming pared 6 bases from V and 9 bases from J, leaving 12 bases between. This CDR3 has 12 residues.

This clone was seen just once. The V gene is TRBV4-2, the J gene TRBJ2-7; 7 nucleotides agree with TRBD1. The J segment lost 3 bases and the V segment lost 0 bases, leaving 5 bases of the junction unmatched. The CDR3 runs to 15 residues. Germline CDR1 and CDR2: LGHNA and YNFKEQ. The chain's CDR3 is CASSQEQGVFYEQYF. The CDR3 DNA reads TGTGCCAGCAGCCAAGAGCAGGGGGTGTTCTACGAGCAGTACTTC.

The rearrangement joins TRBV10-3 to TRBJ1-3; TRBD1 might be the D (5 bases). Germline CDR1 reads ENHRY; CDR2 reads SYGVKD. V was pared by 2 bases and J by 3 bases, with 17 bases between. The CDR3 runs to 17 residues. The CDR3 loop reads CAISEGQGSVGGNTIYF. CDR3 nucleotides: TGTGCCATCAGTGAGGGGCAGGGAAGCGTCGGTGGAAACACCATATATTTT.

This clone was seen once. The CDR3 region has the DNA TGTGCCAGTAGTCCGGGACTTTTCAGTGGGGCCAACGTCCTGACTTTC. Protein: CASSPGLFSGANVLTF. The chain uses TRBV19 and TRBJ2-6; TRBD2 is a possible D gene (6 bases). V gave up 5 bases and J gave up 3 bases, with 14 bases separating them. Germline V gene data show CDR1 as LNHDA and CDR2 as SQIVND (reference sequence). This CDR3 has 16 residues.

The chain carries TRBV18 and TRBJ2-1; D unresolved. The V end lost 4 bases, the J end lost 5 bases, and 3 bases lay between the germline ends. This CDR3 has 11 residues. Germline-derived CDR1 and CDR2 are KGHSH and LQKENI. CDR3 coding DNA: TGTGCCAGCTCACTCGACAATGAGCAGTTCTTC. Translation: CASSLDNEQFF.

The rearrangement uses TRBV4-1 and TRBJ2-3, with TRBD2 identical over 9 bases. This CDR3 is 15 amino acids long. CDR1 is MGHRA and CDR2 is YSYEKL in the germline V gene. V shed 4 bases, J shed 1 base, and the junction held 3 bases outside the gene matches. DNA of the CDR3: TGCGCCAGCAGCCTACGGACTAGCGGCACAGATACGCAGTATTTT. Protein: CASSLRTSGTDTQYF.

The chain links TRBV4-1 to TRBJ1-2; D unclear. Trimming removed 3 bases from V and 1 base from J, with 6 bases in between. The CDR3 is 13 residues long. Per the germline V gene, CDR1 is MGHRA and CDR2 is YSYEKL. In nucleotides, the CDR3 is TGCGCCAGCAGCCACATAAATAACTATGGCTACACCTTC. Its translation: CASSHINNYGYTF.